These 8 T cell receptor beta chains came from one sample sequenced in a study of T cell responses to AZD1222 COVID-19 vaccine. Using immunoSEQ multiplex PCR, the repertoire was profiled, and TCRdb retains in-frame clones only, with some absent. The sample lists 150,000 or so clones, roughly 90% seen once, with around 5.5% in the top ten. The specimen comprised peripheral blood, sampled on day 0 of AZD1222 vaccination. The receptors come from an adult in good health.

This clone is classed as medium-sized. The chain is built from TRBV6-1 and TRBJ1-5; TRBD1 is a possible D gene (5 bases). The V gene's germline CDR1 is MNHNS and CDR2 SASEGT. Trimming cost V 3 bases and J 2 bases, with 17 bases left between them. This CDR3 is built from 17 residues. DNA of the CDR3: TGTGCCAGCAGTGACACCGGATTCGGGACGGGCAATCAGCCCCAGCATTTT. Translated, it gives CASSDTGFGTGNQPQHF.

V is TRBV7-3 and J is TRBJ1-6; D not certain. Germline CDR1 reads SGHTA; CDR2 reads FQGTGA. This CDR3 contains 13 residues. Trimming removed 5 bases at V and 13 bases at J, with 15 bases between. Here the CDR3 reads CASSPDGAGPLHF. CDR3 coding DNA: TGTGCCAGCAGCCCCGACGGTGCTGGGCCCCTCCACTTT. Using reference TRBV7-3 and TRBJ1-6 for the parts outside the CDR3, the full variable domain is GAGVSQTPSNKVTEKGKYVELRCDPISGHTALYWYRQSLGQGPEFLIYFQGTGAADDSGLPNDRFFAVRPEGSVSTLKIQRTERGDSAVYLCASSPDGAGPLHFGNGTRLTVT.

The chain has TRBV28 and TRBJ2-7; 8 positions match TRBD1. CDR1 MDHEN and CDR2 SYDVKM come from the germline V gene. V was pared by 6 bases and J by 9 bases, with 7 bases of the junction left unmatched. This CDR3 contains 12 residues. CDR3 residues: CASSLTGDSQYF. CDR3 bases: TGTGCCAGCAGCCTGACAGGGGATTCGCAGTACTTC.

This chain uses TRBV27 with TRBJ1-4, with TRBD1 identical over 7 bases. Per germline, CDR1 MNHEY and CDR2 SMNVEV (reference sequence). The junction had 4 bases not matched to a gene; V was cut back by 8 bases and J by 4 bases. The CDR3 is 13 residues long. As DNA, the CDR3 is TGTGCCAGCGGCCGACAGGGTAATGAAAAACTGTTTTTT. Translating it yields CASGRQGNEKLFF.

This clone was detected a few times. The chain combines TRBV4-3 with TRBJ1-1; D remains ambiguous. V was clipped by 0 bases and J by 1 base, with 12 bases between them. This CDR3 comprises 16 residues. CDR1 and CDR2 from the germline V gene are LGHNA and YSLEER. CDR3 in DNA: TGCGCCAGCAGCCAAGAATGGGGTTCCGCGAACACTGAAGCTTTCTTT. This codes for CASSQEWGSANTEAFF.

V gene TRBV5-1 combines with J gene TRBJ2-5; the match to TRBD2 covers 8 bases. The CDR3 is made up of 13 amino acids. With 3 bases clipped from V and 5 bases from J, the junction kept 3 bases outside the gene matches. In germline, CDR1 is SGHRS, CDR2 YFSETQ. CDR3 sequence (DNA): TGCGCCAGCAGCTCCCGGGGGGGGGAGACCCAGTACTTC. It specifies CASSSRGGETQYF. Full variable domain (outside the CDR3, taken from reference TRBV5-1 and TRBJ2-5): KAGVTQTPRYLIKTRGQQVTLSCSPISGHRSVSWYQQTPGQGLQFLFEYFSETQRNKGNFPGRFSGRQFSNSRSEMNVSTLELGDSALYLCASSSRGGETQYFGPGTRLLVL.

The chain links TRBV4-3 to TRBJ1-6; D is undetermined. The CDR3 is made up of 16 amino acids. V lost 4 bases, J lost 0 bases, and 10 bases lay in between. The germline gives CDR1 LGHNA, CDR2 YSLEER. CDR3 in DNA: TGCGCCAGCAGCCCAACAATGAGCTCCTATAATTCACCCCTCCACTTT. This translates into CASSPTMSSYNSPLHF.

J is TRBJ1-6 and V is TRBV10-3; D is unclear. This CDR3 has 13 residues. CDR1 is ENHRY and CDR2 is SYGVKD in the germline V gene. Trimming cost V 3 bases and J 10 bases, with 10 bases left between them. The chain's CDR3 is CAISDLKGSPLHF. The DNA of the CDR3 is TGTGCCATCAGTGATCTAAAGGGATCACCCCTCCACTTT.